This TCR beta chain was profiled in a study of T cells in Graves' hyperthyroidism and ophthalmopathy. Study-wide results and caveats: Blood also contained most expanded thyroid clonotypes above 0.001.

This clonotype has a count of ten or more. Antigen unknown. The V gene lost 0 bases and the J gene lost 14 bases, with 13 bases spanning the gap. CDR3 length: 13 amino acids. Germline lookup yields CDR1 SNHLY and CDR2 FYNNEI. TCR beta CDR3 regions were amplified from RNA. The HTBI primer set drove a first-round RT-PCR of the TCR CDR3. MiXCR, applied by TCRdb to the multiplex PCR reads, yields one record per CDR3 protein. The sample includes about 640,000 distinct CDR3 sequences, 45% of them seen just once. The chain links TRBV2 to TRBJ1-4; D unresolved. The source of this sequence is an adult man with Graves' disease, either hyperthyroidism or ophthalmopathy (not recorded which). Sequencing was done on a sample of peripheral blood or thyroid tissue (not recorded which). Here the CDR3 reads CASSEALFAWLFF. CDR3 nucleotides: TGTGCCAGCAGTGAAGCGCTGTTTGCATGGCTGTTTTTT.